This T cell receptor beta chain appears in the sequencing data of a study of cytomegalovirus exposure and HLA in healthy donors. Study-level points and caveats: Specificity of a few CMV-associated chains for CMV antigens was verified in vitro. Per a prior analysis, the majority of TCR beta V segments were productive roughly 87% or roughly 30% of the time.

This clone came up a few times. The antigen remains unidentified. This CDR3 comprises 13 residues. The PCR had 60 Vbeta and 13 Jbeta primers. Here immunoSEQ multiplex PCR was the method, and the copy in TCRdb shows in-frame clones only, minus some. The sample has roughly 100,000 clones, over 65% seen once. This TCR came from a man aged 35 to 55 in good health and CMV-seropositive. The source material was PBMCs. This chain links TRBV21-1 with TRBJ2-2; the table gives TRBD1 as D, unverified against the DNA. TRBV21-1 is a pseudogene locus. Here the CDR3 DNA reads TGTGCCAGCAGCACCAGGGTCTCCGGGGAGCTGTTTTTT. Translation gives CASSTRVSGELFF.